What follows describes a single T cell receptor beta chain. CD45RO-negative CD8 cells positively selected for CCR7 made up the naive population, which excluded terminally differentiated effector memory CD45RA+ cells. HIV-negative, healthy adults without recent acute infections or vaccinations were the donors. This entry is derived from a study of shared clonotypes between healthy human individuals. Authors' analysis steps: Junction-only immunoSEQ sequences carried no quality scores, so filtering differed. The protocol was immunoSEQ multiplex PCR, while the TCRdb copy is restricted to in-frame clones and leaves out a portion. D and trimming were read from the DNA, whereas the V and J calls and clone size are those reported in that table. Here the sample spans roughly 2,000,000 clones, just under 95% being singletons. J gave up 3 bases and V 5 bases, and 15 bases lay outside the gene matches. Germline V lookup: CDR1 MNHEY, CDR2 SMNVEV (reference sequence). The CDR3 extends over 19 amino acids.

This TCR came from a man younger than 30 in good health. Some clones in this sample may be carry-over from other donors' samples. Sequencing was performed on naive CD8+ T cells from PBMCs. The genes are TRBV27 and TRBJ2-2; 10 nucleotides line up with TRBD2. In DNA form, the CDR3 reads TGTGCCAGCAGTCCCCGGTTAGCGGGAGGACCGTCGTACACCGGGGAGCTGTTTTTT. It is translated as CASSPRLAGGPSYTGELFF.